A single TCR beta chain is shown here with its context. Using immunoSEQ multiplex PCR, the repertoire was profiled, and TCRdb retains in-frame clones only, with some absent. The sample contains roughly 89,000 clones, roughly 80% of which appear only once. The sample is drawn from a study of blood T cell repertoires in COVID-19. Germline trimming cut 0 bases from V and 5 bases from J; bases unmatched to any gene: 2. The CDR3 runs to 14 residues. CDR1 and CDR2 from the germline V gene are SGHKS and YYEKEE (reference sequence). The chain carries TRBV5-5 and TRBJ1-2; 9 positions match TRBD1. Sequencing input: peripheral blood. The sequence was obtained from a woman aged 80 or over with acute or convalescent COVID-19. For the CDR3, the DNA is TGTGCCAGCAGCTTGGAAGGACAGGGGTATGGCTACACCTTC. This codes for CASSLEGQGYGYTF. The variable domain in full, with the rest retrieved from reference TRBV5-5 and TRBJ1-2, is DAGVTQSPTHLIKTRGQQVTLRCSPISGHKSVSWYQQVLGQGPQFIFQYYEKEERGRGNFPDRFSARQFPNYSSELNVNALLLGDSALYLCASSLEGQGYGYTFGSGTRLTVV.